Below are 32 T cell receptor beta chains sequenced from a single sample in a study of blood T cell repertoires in COVID-19. The table came from immunoSEQ multiplex PCR; TCRdb's copy has only in-frame clones and leaves some out. Seen here are 250,000 to 350,000 clones, around 87% observed once, and the top ten hold approximately 5.3%. The specimen sequenced was PBMCs or T cells enriched from blood (not recorded which). These receptors were collected from a woman aged 25 to 39 who had recovered from COVID-19.

This rearrangement joins TRBV6-5 to TRBJ1-1, with 9 bases fitting TRBD1. The CDR3 has 15 amino acids. V shed 4 bases, J shed 1 base, and the junction held 4 bases outside the gene matches. Germline V gene data show CDR1 as MNHEY and CDR2 as SVGAGI. The CDR3 is CASSLLQGANTEAFF. CDR3 coding DNA: TGTGCCAGCAGTTTATTACAGGGGGCGAACACTGAAGCTTTCTTT.

The chain's CDR3 is CASSSPGTSGEYEQYF. The DNA of the CDR3 is TGTGCCAGCAGTTCGCCCGGGACTAGCGGGGAGTACGAGCAGTACTTC. The chain couples TRBV6-2 or TRBV6-3 to TRBJ2-7; 13 bases line up with TRBD2. V trimming: 4 bases; J trimming: 4 bases; junction bases outside the gene matches: 7. The CDR3 is 16 residues long. Germline V gene lookup returns CDR1 MNHEY and CDR2 SVGEGT.

CDR3 coding DNA: TGCGCCAGCAGCCGCGCGAGTGAGGGTTTCTACGAGCAGTACTTC. Translation: CASSRASEGFYEQYF. This sequence joins TRBV4-3 and TRBJ2-7; perhaps TRBD2 as D (5 bases). CDR1 and CDR2 from the germline V gene are LGHNA and YSLEER. This CDR3 spans 15 amino acids. With 4 bases removed from V and 3 bases from J, the gap between germline ends came to 16 bases.

The chain couples TRBV7-9 to TRBJ1-3; D is uncertain. Germline V gene lookup returns CDR1 SEHNR and CDR2 FQNEAQ (reference sequence). CDR3 length: 12 residues. V was trimmed by 11 bases and J by 4 bases, leaving 12 bases between them. Here the CDR3 reads CAYPESGNTIYF. CDR3 sequence (DNA): TGTGCCTATCCGGAGTCCGGAAACACCATATATTTT.

This chain links TRBV6-5 with TRBJ2-2, with 8 bases matching TRBD1. Per germline, CDR1 MNHEY and CDR2 SVGAGI. J was trimmed by 6 bases and V by 5 bases; bases with no gene match: 2. This CDR3 region has 13 residues. The CDR3 protein is CASSRTGPGELFF. The CDR3 bases are TGTGCCAGCAGTCGGACAGGGCCCGGGGAGCTGTTTTTT.

J is TRBJ1-6 and V is TRBV12-3 or TRBV12-4; D is uncertain. V was pared by 2 bases and J by 13 bases, with 9 bases between. CDR3 length: 12 amino acids. The CDR3 coding sequence is TGTGCCAGCAGTTTAAGGCCGCGGCCCCTCCACTTT. It yields the protein CASSLRPRPLHF.

V gene TRBV20-1 combines with J gene TRBJ1-4, with unresolved D. V was shortened by 3 bases and J by 0 bases, with 8 bases between the two germline ends. Germline loops: CDR1 DFQATT, CDR2 SNEGSKA (reference sequence). This CDR3 is built from 14 residues. The CDR3 loop reads CSASRGTTNEKLFF. The CDR3 nucleotides are TGCAGTGCTAGTCGAGGAACAACTAATGAAAAACTGTTTTTT.

The table lists this clone with a count of one. The J gene is TRBJ1-1, the V gene TRBV19; D is possibly TRBD1 (5 bases). The germline gives CDR1 LNHDA, CDR2 SQIVND (reference sequence). CDR3 length equals 13 residues. The ends were cut back, 1 base at V and 5 bases at J, with 8 bases in the middle. Here the CDR3 reads CASSIGQGTEAFF. The DNA for the CDR3 is TGTGCCAGTAGTATAGGGCAGGGAACTGAAGCTTTCTTT.

The chain recombines TRBV10-2 with TRBJ1-5; TRBD1 matches at 7 bases. Unmatched junction bases numbered 12, after V lost 4 bases and J lost 3 bases. The CDR3 covers 17 residues. The germline gives CDR1 WSHSY, CDR2 SAAADI. CDR3 region: CASSGLPGGVSNQPQHF. The DNA for the CDR3 is TGCGCCAGCAGTGGGCTCCCAGGGGGAGTTTCCAATCAGCCCCAGCATTTT.

CDR3: CASSEYRAEQFF. The CDR3 region has the DNA TGTGCCAGCAGCGAGTACAGGGCGGAGCAGTTCTTC. This chain joins TRBV11-2 and TRBJ2-1, with D perhaps matching TRBD1 (6 bases). The V gene's germline CDR1 is SGHAT and CDR2 FQNNGV. CDR3 length equals 12 residues. V shed 5 bases and J shed 10 bases, with 12 bases lying between them.

The CDR3 coding sequence is TGTGCCAGCAGTGAACAGACAGCAAACTATGGCTACACCTTC. This sequence encodes CASSEQTANYGYTF. This chain connects TRBV25-1 to TRBJ1-2, with D possibly being TRBD1 (5 bases). The V end lost 2 bases, the J end lost 2 bases, and 9 bases lay between the germline ends. From germline, CDR1 is MGHDK and CDR2 SYGVNS. The CDR3 has 14 residues.

V gene TRBV28 combines with J gene TRBJ2-1; 8 bases fit TRBD2. Trimming at V came to 4 bases and at J to 1 base, leaving 12 bases not matched to a gene. Germline values: CDR1 MDHEN, CDR2 SYDVKM. The CDR3 is 18 residues long. CDR3 sequence reads: CASSYGLATAQSYNEQFF. Here the CDR3 DNA reads TGTGCCAGCAGTTACGGACTAGCTACCGCCCAATCCTACAATGAGCAGTTCTTC.

The chain employs TRBV3-1 (or the pseudogene TRBV3-2) and TRBJ2-1; D perhaps matches TRBD2 (5 bases). The germline gives CDR1 LGHDT, CDR2 YNNKEL (reference sequence). This CDR3 has 20 amino acids. Trimming removed 1 base at V and 0 bases at J, with 22 bases between. For the CDR3, the DNA is TGTGCCAGCAGCCAAGCTTTGATTAGGCAGAGGGCCCCCTCCTACAATGAGCAGTTCTTC. It translates to CASSQALIRQRAPSYNEQFF.

The chain recombines TRBV6-5 with TRBJ1-2, with a possible D match to TRBD1 (6 bases). V lost 6 bases and J 5 bases, leaving 13 bases between the germline ends. The V gene's germline CDR1 is MNHEY and CDR2 SVGAGI. CDR3 length equals 13 residues. Written as DNA, the CDR3 is TGTGCCAGCAGCCGACTACAGGGTTATGGCTACACCTTC. It encodes CASSRLQGYGYTF.

The gene calls are TRBV6-5 and TRBJ1-2; the D gene is possibly TRBD1 (5 bases). Germline V gene data show CDR1 as MNHEY and CDR2 as SVGAGI. The CDR3 covers 16 residues. Trimming cost V 2 bases and J 2 bases, with 15 bases left between them. CDR3 nucleotides: TGTGCCAGCAGTTACGTACGCGGGGGAACGAACTATGGCTACACCTTC. Translation: CASSYVRGGTNYGYTF.

The chain has TRBV3-1 (or the pseudogene TRBV3-2) and TRBJ1-1, with 7 bases that match TRBD1. Per germline, CDR1 LGHDT and CDR2 YNNKEL (reference sequence). The CDR3 loop spans 12 amino acids. Unmatched junction bases numbered 5, after V lost 6 bases and J lost 7 bases. CDR3 sequence reads: CASRRQGFEAFF. In DNA, the CDR3 is TGTGCCAGCAGACGACAGGGATTTGAAGCTTTCTTT.

V usage is TRBV5-4 and J usage is TRBJ1-1; D unresolved. V was pared by 2 bases and J by 0 bases, with 11 bases between. The CDR3 is made up of 15 amino acids. CDR1 is SGHNT, CDR2 YYREEE, per germline (reference sequence). This CDR3 is CASSFFRDLNTEAFF. Written as DNA, the CDR3 is TGTGCCAGCAGCTTTTTCCGGGATTTGAACACTGAAGCTTTCTTT.

This chain uses TRBV2 with TRBJ1-5; a weak D match, TRBD1 (6 bases). The CDR3 is 13 residues long. Germline-derived CDR1 and CDR2 are SNHLY and FYNNEI. The germline V and J ends were trimmed by 7 bases and 6 bases, with 13 bases remaining between them. CDR3 residues: CASTWDTGQPQHF. In DNA form, the CDR3 reads TGTGCCAGCACCTGGGACACTGGTCAGCCCCAGCATTTT.

CDR3 loop: CSVDGKQGLNTEAFF. In nucleotides, the CDR3 is TGCAGCGTTGATGGGAAACAGGGGTTGAACACTGAAGCTTTCTTT. The rearrangement joins TRBV29-1 to TRBJ1-1, with 7 bases aligning to TRBD1. V lost 3 bases and J lost 0; bases outside the gene matches: 7. Germline V CDR1 and CDR2: SQVTM, ANQGSEA. This CDR3 is 15 amino acids long.

The chain uses TRBV10-3 and TRBJ1-6, with a possible D match to TRBD1 (5 bases). V dropped 4 bases and J dropped 2 bases, with 9 bases sitting between them. The germline V gene has CDR1 ENHRY and CDR2 SYGVKD. This CDR3 spans 15 amino acids. The CDR3 spells CAISVEGAYNSPLHF. DNA of the CDR3: TGTGCCATCAGTGTCGAAGGGGCCTATAATTCACCCCTCCACTTT.

This clone was seen more than once but under ten times. The gene calls are TRBV27 and TRBJ2-2, with a possible D match to TRBD2 (5 bases). This CDR3 has 14 amino acids. V lost 4 bases, J lost 4 bases, and 10 bases lay in between. Germline V gene lookup returns CDR1 MNHEY and CDR2 SMNVEV (reference sequence). The CDR3 nucleotides read TGTGCCAGCAGTTCAGCGCGGGCCACCGGGGAGCTGTTTTTT. Translating gives CASSSARATGELFF.

V is TRBV7-2 and J is TRBJ2-2; a possible D gene is TRBD2 (6 bases). The CDR3 is 17 residues long. V gave up 7 bases and J gave up 3 bases, with 21 bases separating them. The germline V gene encodes CDR1 SGHTA and CDR2 FQGNSA. The CDR3 sequence: CASNSAGRGAYTGELFF. CDR3 sequence (DNA): TGTGCCAGCAACTCTGCCGGTCGCGGGGCCTACACCGGGGAGCTGTTTTTT.

V and J are TRBV19 and TRBJ2-7, with a tentative D call TRBD2 (6 bases). The CDR3 length is 11 residues. The germline CDR1 and CDR2 sequences are LNHDA and SQIVND (reference sequence). Trimming removed 5 bases from V and 7 bases from J, with 9 bases in between. CDR3 amino acids: CASSLRGEQYF. As DNA, the CDR3 is TGTGCCAGTAGTCTTCGGGGGGAGCAGTACTTC.

V and J are TRBV6-5 and TRBJ2-7; 12 bases are shared with TRBD1. J was trimmed by 7 bases and V by 7 bases; bases with no gene match: 5. The CDR3 loop spans 13 amino acids. The germline V gene encodes CDR1 MNHEY and CDR2 SVGAGI. The CDR3 DNA reads TGTGCCAGCATGGGGACAGGGGGCTTGGAGCAGTACTTC. Protein sequence: CASMGTGGLEQYF.

The CDR3 nucleotides read TGTGCCAGCATCCAGGGGAGTAGAAATGAAAAACTGTTTTTT. Residues: CASIQGSRNEKLFF. The chain joins TRBV2 to TRBJ1-4; the D gene is possibly TRBD1 (6 bases). The CDR3 sequence is 14 residues long. The V end lost 7 bases, the J end lost 5 bases, and 14 bases lay between the germline ends. Germline V lookup: CDR1 SNHLY, CDR2 FYNNEI.

The chain links TRBV15 to TRBJ1-2, with D possibly TRBD1 on 5 matching bases. Germline CDR1 LNHNV, CDR2 YYDKDF (reference sequence). Deletions cut 0 bases from V and 6 bases from J, with 14 bases between. This CDR3 is built from 15 residues. The CDR3 nucleotides read TGTGCCACCAGCAGAGATAGGACACTCAAAGATGGCTACACCTTC. Protein sequence: CATSRDRTLKDGYTF.

This clone was detected only a few times. The chain recombines TRBV2 with TRBJ1-2, with 10 bases aligning to TRBD1. This CDR3 is 14 amino acids long. V was clipped by 4 bases and J by 8 bases; unmatched bases: 7. Germline V lookup: CDR1 SNHLY, CDR2 FYNNEI. CDR3 amino acids: CASSVGTGEYGYTF. The CDR3, as DNA: TGTGCCAGCAGTGTTGGGACAGGGGAGTACGGCTACACCTTC.

The rearrangement joins TRBV29-1 to TRBJ1-1; a possible D gene is TRBD1 (6 bases). Germline CDR1 SQVTM, CDR2 ANQGSEA. The V and J ends lost 2 bases and 0 bases respectively, with 13 bases between them. This CDR3 has 15 residues. CDR3: CSVERRGLLNTEAFF. CDR3 nucleotides: TGCAGCGTTGAACGGCGGGGGCTCCTGAACACTGAAGCTTTCTTT.

This rearrangement joins TRBV5-6 to TRBJ1-1; 8 positions agree with TRBD1. Per the germline V gene, CDR1 is SGHDT and CDR2 is YYEEEE. The CDR3 runs 17 residues. After removal of 4 bases from V and 6 bases from J, the junction contained 17 bases not matched to a gene. This CDR3 is CASSKIVTTTGGAEAFF. CDR3 in DNA: TGTGCCAGCAGCAAGATCGTAACTACTACAGGGGGTGCTGAAGCTTTCTTT.

A note on this clone: This CDR3 is also generated by other DNA sequences in the sample. The rearrangement uses TRBV9 and TRBJ2-1, with 10 bases fitting TRBD2. The CDR3 has 15 residues. Unmatched junction bases numbered 0, after V lost 1 base and J lost 2 bases. The germline V gene has CDR1 SGDLS and CDR2 YYNGEE. This CDR3 is CASSVTSGAYNEQFF. The CDR3 bases are TGTGCCAGCAGCGTAACTAGCGGGGCCTACAATGAGCAGTTCTTC.

This chain uses TRBV27 with TRBJ2-3, with D maybe TRBD2 (5 bases). Trimming cost V 10 bases and J 1 base, with 18 bases left between them. Germline V lookup: CDR1 MNHEY, CDR2 SMNVEV (reference sequence). The CDR3 contains 15 residues. CDR3 DNA: TGTGCCACCCTAAGGAATGGGCGGGGCACAGATACGCAGTATTTT. Amino acid sequence: CATLRNGRGTDTQYF.

CDR3 in amino acids: CASRWGGEQFF. CDR3 DNA sequence: TGTGCCAGCCGTTGGGGGGGTGAGCAGTTCTTC. The genes are TRBV6-5 and TRBJ2-1; 7 bases match TRBD2. The junction had 4 bases not matched to a gene; V was cut back by 8 bases and J by 9 bases. This CDR3 has 11 residues. Germline CDR1 reads MNHEY; CDR2 reads SVGAGI.